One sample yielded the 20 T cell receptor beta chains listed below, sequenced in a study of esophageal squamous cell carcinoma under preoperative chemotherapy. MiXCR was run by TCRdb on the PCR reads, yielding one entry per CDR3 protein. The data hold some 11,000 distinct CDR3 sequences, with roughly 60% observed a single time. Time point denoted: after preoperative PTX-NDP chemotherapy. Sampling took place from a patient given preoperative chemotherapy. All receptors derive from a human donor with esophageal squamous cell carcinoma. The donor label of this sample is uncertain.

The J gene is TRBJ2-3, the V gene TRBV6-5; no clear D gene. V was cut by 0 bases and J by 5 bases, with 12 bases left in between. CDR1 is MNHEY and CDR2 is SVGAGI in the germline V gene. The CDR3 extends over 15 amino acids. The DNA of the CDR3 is TGTGCCAGCAGTTACTCTGGCAGGTTTGGAGATACGCAGTATTTT. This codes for CASSYSGRFGDTQYF.

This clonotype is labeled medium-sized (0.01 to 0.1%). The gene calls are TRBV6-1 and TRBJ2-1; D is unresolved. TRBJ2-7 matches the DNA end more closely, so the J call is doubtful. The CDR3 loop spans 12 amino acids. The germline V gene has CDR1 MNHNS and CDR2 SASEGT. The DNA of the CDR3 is TGTGCCAGCAGTCTCTGGGACTACGAGCAGTACTTC. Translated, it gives CASSLWDYEQYF.

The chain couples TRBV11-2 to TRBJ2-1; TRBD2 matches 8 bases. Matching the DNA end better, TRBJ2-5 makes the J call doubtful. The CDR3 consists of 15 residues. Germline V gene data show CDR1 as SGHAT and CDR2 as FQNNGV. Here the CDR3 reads CASSLRGLARETQYF. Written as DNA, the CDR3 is TGTGCCAGCAGCCTACGCGGACTAGCAAGGGAGACCCAGTACTTC.

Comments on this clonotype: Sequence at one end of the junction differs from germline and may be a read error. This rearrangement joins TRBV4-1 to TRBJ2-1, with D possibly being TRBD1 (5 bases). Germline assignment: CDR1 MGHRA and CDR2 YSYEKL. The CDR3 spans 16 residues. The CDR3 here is CASSQVRGVSYDTQFF. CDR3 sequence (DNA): TGCGCCAGCAGCCAAGTTAGGGGTGTGAGCTACGATACGCAGTTTTTT.

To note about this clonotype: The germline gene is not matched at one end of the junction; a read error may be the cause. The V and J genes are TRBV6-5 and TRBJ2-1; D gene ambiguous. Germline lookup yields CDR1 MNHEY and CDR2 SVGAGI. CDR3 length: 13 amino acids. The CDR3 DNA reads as TGTGCCAAGAGTTGTGAGAGCTCCGGTGAGCAGTTTTTT. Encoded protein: CAKSCESSGEQFF.

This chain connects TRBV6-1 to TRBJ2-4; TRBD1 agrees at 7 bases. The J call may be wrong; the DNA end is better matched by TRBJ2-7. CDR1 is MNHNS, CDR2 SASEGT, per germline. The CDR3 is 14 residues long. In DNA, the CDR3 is TGTGCCAGCAGCCCCGACAGGGCTCCGTACGAGCAGTACTTC. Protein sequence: CASSPDRAPYEQYF.

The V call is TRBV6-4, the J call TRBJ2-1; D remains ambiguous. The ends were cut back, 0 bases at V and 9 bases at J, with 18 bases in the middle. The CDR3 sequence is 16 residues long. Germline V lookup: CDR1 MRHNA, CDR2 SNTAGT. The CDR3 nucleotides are TGTGCCAGCAGTGACTCGTGCCTCGCGAACACCGGTGAGCAGTTCTTC. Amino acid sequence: CASSDSCLANTGEQFF.

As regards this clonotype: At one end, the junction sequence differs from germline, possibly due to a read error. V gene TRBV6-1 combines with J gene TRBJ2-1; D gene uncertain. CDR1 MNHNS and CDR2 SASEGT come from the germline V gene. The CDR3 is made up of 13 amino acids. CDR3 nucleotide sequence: TGTGTCAGCAGTGAAGAATTCCAGGAGACCCAGTTCTTC. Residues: CVSSEEFQETQFF.

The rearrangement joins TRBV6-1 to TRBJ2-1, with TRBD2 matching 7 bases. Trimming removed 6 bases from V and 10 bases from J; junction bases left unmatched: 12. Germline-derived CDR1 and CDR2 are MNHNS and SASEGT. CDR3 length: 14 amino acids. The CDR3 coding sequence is TGTGCCAGCAGACGAGACATTACTAGCGCCGAGCAGTTCTTC. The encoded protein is CASRRDITSAEQFF.

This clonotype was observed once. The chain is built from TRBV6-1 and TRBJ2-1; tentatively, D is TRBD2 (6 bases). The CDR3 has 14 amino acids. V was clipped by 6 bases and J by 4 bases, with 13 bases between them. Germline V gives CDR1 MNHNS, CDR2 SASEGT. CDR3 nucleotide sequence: TGTGCCAGCAGGGGGGGAGACAGTTACAATGAGCAGTTCTTC. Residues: CASRGGDSYNEQFF.

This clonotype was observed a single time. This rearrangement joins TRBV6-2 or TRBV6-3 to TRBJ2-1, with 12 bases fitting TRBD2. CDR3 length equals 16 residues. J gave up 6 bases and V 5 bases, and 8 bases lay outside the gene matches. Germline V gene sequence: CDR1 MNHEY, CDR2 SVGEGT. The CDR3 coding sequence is TGTGCCAGCAGTGCTCTAGCGGGAGGGGAGGGCAATGAGCAGTTCTTC. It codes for CASSALAGGEGNEQFF.

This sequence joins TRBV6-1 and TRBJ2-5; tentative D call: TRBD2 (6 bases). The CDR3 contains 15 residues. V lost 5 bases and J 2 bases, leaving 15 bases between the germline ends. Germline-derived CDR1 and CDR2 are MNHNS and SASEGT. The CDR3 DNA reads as TGTGCCAGCAGTCCCGCCGCGGGGACTCAAGAGACCCAGTACTTC. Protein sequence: CASSPAAGTQETQYF.

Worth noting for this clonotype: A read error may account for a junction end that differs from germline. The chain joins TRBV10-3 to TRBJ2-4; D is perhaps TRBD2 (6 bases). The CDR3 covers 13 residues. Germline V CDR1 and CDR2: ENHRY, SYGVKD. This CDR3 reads CVTGEWPKDIQYF. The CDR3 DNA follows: TGTGTCACGGGGGAGTGGCCCAAAGATATTCAGTATTTC.

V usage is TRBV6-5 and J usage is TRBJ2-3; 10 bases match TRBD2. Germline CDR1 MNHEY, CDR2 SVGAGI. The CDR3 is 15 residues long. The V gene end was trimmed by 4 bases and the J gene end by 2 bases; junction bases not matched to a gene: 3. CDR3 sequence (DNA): TGTGCCAGCAGTTCAGGACTAGCGGCCACAGATACGCAGTATTTT. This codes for CASSSGLAATDTQYF.

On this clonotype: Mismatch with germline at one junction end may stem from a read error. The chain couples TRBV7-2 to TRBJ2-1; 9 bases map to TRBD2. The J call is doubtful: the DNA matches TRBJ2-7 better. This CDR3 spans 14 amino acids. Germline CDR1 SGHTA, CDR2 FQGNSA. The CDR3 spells CASNLAGAYNEQYF. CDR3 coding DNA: TGTGCCAGCAACTTAGCGGGAGCTTACAATGAGCAGTACTTC.

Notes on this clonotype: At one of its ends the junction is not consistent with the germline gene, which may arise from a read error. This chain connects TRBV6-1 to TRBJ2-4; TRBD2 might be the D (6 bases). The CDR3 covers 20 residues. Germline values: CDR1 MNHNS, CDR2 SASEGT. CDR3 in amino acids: CASSSRGRLSGLGAKNMQYF. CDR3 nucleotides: TGTGCCAGCAGCTCACGAGGTCGCCTCTCGGGACTGGGAGCTAAAAACATGCAGTACTTC.

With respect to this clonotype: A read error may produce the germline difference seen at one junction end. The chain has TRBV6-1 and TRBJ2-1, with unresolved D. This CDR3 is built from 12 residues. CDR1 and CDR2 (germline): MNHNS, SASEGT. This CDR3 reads CASCANYGELFF. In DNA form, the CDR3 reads TGTGCCAGCTGTGCCAACTACGGTGAGCTGTTCTTC.

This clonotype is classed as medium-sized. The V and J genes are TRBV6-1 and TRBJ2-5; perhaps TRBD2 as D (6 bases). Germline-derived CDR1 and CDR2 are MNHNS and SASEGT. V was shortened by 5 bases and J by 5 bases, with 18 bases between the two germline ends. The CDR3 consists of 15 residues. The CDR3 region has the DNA TGTGCCAGCAGTCGTTCTGGCCCCGCGGGGGAGACCCAGTACTTC. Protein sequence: CASSRSGPAGETQYF.

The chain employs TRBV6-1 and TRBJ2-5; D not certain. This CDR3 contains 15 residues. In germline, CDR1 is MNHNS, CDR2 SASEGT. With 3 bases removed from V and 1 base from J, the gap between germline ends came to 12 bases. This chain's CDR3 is CASSEGTALQETQYF. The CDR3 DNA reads TGTGCCAGCAGTGAGGGAACAGCGCTCCAAGAGACCCAGTACTTC.

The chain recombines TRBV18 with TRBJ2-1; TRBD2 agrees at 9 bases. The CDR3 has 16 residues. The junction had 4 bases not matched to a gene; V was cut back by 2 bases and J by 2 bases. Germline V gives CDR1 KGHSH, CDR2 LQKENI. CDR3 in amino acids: CASSPALAGPYNEQFF. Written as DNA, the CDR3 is TGTGCCAGCTCACCAGCACTAGCGGGTCCCTACAATGAGCAGTTCTTC. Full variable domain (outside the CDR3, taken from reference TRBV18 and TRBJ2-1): NAGVMQNPRHLVRRRGQEARLRCSPMKGHSHVYWYRQLPEEGLKFMVYLQKENIIDESGMPKERFSAEFPKEGPSILRIQQVVRGDSAAYFCASSPALAGPYNEQFFGPGTRLTVL.